The 30 T cell receptor beta chains in this list originate from one sample, sequenced in a study of cytomegalovirus exposure and HLA in healthy donors. Primers for the PCR totalled 60 Vbeta and 13 Jbeta. Measured with immunoSEQ multiplex PCR; TCRdb has only the in-frame clones, and not every one. The sample holds fewer than 100,000 clones, around four fifths seen once. Sequencing used PBMCs. The receptors stem from a man aged 40-50 years in good health and CMV-seropositive.

This chain links TRBV5-4 with TRBJ1-5; TRBD1 matches at 7 bases. This CDR3 contains 14 residues. CDR1 is SGHNT, CDR2 YYREEE, per germline (reference sequence). The J segment lost 5 bases and the V segment lost 1 base, leaving 3 bases of the junction unmatched. Here the CDR3 reads CASSLRGGDQPQHF. In DNA form, the CDR3 reads TGTGCCAGCAGCTTGCGAGGGGGCGATCAGCCCCAGCATTTT.

The J gene is TRBJ2-5, the V gene TRBV2; weak D call: TRBD2 (6 bases). V was pared by 8 bases and J by 0 bases, with 13 bases between. The CDR3 contains 14 residues. Germline V CDR1 and CDR2: SNHLY, FYNNEI. CDR3 region: CASLRGGNQETQYF. The DNA of the CDR3 is TGTGCCAGCTTGCGGGGTGGGAACCAAGAGACCCAGTACTTC. Full variable domain (remainder filled in from reference TRBV2 and TRBJ2-5): EPEVTQTPSHQVTQMGQEVILRCVPISNHLYFYWYRQILGQKVEFLVSFYNNEISEKSEIFDDQFSVERPDGSNFTLKIRSTKLEDSAMYFCASLRGGNQETQYFGPGTRLLVL.

DNA of the CDR3: TGCAGCGTTTTTGCGGCCCAAGAGACCCAGTACTTC. Amino acid sequence: CSVFAAQETQYF. The V and J genes are TRBV29-1 and TRBJ2-5; D gene uncertain. The CDR3 sequence is 12 residues long. Trimming pared 5 bases from V and 1 base from J, leaving 8 bases between. Germline CDR1 is SQVTM and CDR2 is ANQGSEA. Variable domain in full (rest from reference TRBV29-1 and TRBJ2-5): SAVISQKPSRDICQRGTSLTIQCQVDSQVTMMFWYRQQPGQSLTLIATANQGSEATYESGFVIDKFPISRPNLTFSTLTVSNMSPEDSSIYLCSVFAAQETQYFGPGTRLLVL.

The V gene is TRBV2, the J gene TRBJ2-2; D possibly corresponds to TRBD1 (7 bases). V lost 6 bases and J 2 bases, leaving 13 bases between the germline ends. This CDR3 has 15 amino acids. Germline V gene lookup returns CDR1 SNHLY and CDR2 FYNNEI. In DNA, the CDR3 is TGTGCCAGCAGCGCGGGACAGCGTAACACCGGGGAGCTGTTTTTT. Translation: CASSAGQRNTGELFF. Using reference TRBV2 and TRBJ2-2 for the parts outside the CDR3, the full variable domain is EPEVTQTPSHQVTQMGQEVILRCVPISNHLYFYWYRQILGQKVEFLVSFYNNEISEKSEIFDDQFSVERPDGSNFTLKIRSTKLEDSAMYFCASSAGQRNTGELFFGEGSRLTVL.

The chain employs TRBV11-2 and TRBJ2-3, with unresolved D. There are 16 residues in the CDR3. Germline lookup yields CDR1 SGHAT and CDR2 FQNNGV. The V and J ends lost 4 bases and 3 bases respectively, with 17 bases between them. Written as DNA, the CDR3 is TGTGCCAGCAGCTCATCGCCCACTATCAGAACAGATACGCAGTATTTT. Translation: CASSSSPTIRTDTQYF.

The gene calls are TRBV5-6 and TRBJ2-2; 8 nucleotides agree with TRBD2. This CDR3 has 18 amino acids. V gave up 4 bases and J gave up 0 bases; unmatched junction bases: 11. CDR1 is SGHDT and CDR2 is YYEEEE in the germline V gene. In DNA, the CDR3 is TGTGCCAGCAGCCAGAGGCGGGGAGCGGGGGCGAACACCGGGGAGCTGTTTTTT. Residues: CASSQRRGAGANTGELFF.

Comments on this clone: The junction departs from the called germline gene at one end, perhaps through a read error. The rearrangement joins TRBV5-1 to TRBJ2-1, with TRBD2 identical over 16 bases. Germline values: CDR1 SGHRS, CDR2 YFSETQ. This CDR3 spans 20 amino acids. The DNA of the CDR3 is TGCGCCAGCAGCTCTACTCCGGGACTAGCGGGGGGGCCCTCCGACAATGAGCAGTTCTTC. Protein product: CASSSTPGLAGGPSDNEQFF.

This chain links TRBV6-5 with TRBJ1-6, with 9 positions matching TRBD1. The V gene end was trimmed by 8 bases and the J gene end by 8 bases; junction bases not matched to a gene: 4. The CDR3 covers 13 residues. Germline assignment: CDR1 MNHEY and CDR2 SVGAGI. In DNA form, the CDR3 reads TGTGCCAGCGGGGACAGGGCGCATTCACCCCTCCACTTT. Its protein product is CASGDRAHSPLHF.

The chain recombines TRBV4-1 with TRBJ2-3; D is possibly TRBD2 (6 bases). Germline CDR1 MGHRA, CDR2 YSYEKL. The CDR3 is 14 amino acids. V was shortened by 4 bases and J by 0 bases, with 8 bases between the two germline ends. CDR3 loop: CASSPGTSTDTQYF. The CDR3 region has the DNA TGCGCCAGCAGCCCCGGGACTAGCACAGATACGCAGTATTTT.

The chain couples TRBV6-4 to TRBJ1-2, with D hard to call. Germline-derived CDR1 and CDR2 are MRHNA and SNTAGT. V lost 0 bases and J 7 bases, leaving 9 bases between the germline ends. The CDR3 totals 13 residues. CDR3 coding DNA: TGTGCCAGCAGTGACTCCTCAGGCAGTGGCTACACCTTC. This codes for CASSDSSGSGYTF.

As for this clone: Other DNA sequences in this sample translate to the same CDR3. This sequence joins TRBV5-1 and TRBJ1-1, with 8 bases lining up with TRBD1. V dropped 0 bases and J dropped 4; count of bases not matched to a gene: 5. Germline V CDR1 and CDR2: SGHRS, YFSETQ. The CDR3 runs 15 residues. In DNA form, the CDR3 reads TGCGCCAGCAGCTTGGGACAGGGGCAAGGCACTGAAGCTTTCTTT. Encoded protein: CASSLGQGQGTEAFF.

This clone was counted between two and nine times. The rearrangement joins TRBV4-1 to TRBJ2-1; TRBD2 matches at 9 bases. J lost 2 bases, V lost 3 bases, and 5 bases had no gene match. The CDR3 runs to 16 residues. Germline CDR1 reads MGHRA; CDR2 reads YSYEKL. The chain's CDR3 is CASSQSLAGTYNEQFF. The CDR3 DNA reads TGCGCCAGCAGCCAGAGCCTAGCGGGGACCTACAATGAGCAGTTCTTC.

This sequence joins TRBV10-3 and TRBJ1-5, with 7 bases aligning to TRBD1. The CDR3 is 14 residues long. The J segment lost 4 bases and the V segment lost 3 bases, leaving 3 bases of the junction unmatched. Germline CDR1 ENHRY, CDR2 SYGVKD. The CDR3 DNA reads TGTGCCATCAGTGATGGGACAGATAATCAGCCCCAGCATTTT. It is translated as CAISDGTDNQPQHF.

The V and J genes are TRBV5-1 and TRBJ2-7; 7 bases line up with TRBD2. The CDR3 runs 15 residues. V shed 2 bases and J 7 bases; nucleotides not matched to a gene: 12. Germline V gene lookup returns CDR1 SGHRS and CDR2 YFSETQ. In DNA, the CDR3 is TGCGCCAGCAGCTTTTCCGGCGGGCGGGAGAGGGAGCAGTACTTC. Its translation is CASSFSGGREREQYF.

The chain carries TRBV2 and TRBJ1-1, with 8 bases lining up with TRBD1. This CDR3 has 14 amino acids. The ends lost 7 bases at V and 7 bases at J; junction bases unmatched: 11. The germline V gene encodes CDR1 SNHLY and CDR2 FYNNEI. The CDR3, as DNA: TGTGCCAGCACCTTACCTGACAGGGGTATTGAAGCTTTCTTT. This encodes CASTLPDRGIEAFF.

The chain combines TRBV25-1 with TRBJ1-4, with TRBD1 matching over 8 bases. This CDR3 is built from 16 residues. CDR1 is MGHDK, CDR2 SYGVNS, per germline. The V gene end was trimmed by 4 bases and the J gene end by 0 bases; junction bases not matched to a gene: 4. CDR3 loop: CASSALQGATNEKLFF. Written as DNA, the CDR3 is TGTGCCAGCAGTGCACTACAGGGGGCAACTAATGAAAAACTGTTTTTT.

The rearrangement links TRBV5-6 to TRBJ2-1, with D possibly TRBD1 on 5 matching bases. Germline V gene sequence: CDR1 SGHDT, CDR2 YYEEEE. CDR3 length equals 13 residues. Between the trimmed V and J ends, which lost 0 bases and 8 bases, there was a span of 9 bases. CDR3 DNA: TGTGCCAGCAGCTTGGCCCAGGGCTATGAGCAGTTCTTC. This encodes CASSLAQGYEQFF.

This clone was seen more than once but under ten times. V gene TRBV7-6 combines with J gene TRBJ2-7; the D gene is possibly TRBD2 (5 bases). The CDR3 spans 13 residues. V was trimmed by 5 bases and J by 6 bases, leaving 14 bases between them. Per germline, CDR1 SGHVS and CDR2 FNYEAQ. The CDR3 spells CASSPRGLGEQYF. CDR3 sequence (DNA): TGTGCCAGCAGCCCGCGAGGGTTGGGCGAGCAGTACTTC.

The chain uses TRBV10-1 and TRBJ2-5, with 10 bases matching TRBD1. With the DNA end fitting TRBJ2-7 better, the J assignment may be wrong. Germline V gene data show CDR1 as WNHNN and CDR2 as SYGVQD (reference sequence). This CDR3 region has 14 residues. CDR3 residues: CASSERQGAGEQYF. For the CDR3, the DNA is TGCGCCAGCAGTGAGCGACAGGGGGCTGGCGAGCAGTACTTC.

The DNA of the CDR3 is TGTGCCAGCAGCTTAAGGGGTCAGACCGGCGAGCAGTACTTC. Amino acid sequence: CASSLRGQTGEQYF. The chain combines TRBV7-2 with TRBJ2-7, with a tentative D call TRBD1 (5 bases). The germline V gene has CDR1 SGHTA and CDR2 FQGNSA. The CDR3 contains 14 residues. V lost 2 bases and J 6 bases, leaving 14 bases between the germline ends.

This clone is a singleton in its sample. The chain carries TRBV6-1 and TRBJ1-2, with TRBD1 identical over 9 bases. The CDR3 spans 14 residues. J was trimmed by 3 bases and V by 3 bases; bases with no gene match: 2. Germline-derived CDR1 and CDR2 are MNHNS and SASEGT. CDR3 residues: CASSEGTGYYGYTF. The CDR3 region has the DNA TGTGCCAGCAGTGAGGGGACAGGGTACTATGGCTACACCTTC.

This chain connects TRBV9 to TRBJ2-2; tentative D call: TRBD1 (5 bases). Germline CDR1 reads SGDLS; CDR2 reads YYNGEE. The V gene lost 0 bases and the J gene lost 0 bases, with 9 bases spanning the gap. The CDR3 loop spans 16 amino acids. The CDR3 region is CASSVAMDTNTGELFF. DNA of the CDR3: TGTGCCAGCAGCGTAGCTATGGACACGAACACCGGGGAGCTGTTTTTT.

J is TRBJ2-3 and V is TRBV2; TRBD2 matches at 9 bases. The junction had 5 bases not matched to a gene; V was cut back by 3 bases and J by 4 bases. Germline assignment: CDR1 SNHLY and CDR2 FYNNEI. The length of the CDR3 is 15 residues. The CDR3 DNA is TGTGCCAGCAGTGAGTCGCGGGGGGGGGCAGATACGCAGTATTTT. Translated, it gives CASSESRGGADTQYF. Together with reference TRBV2 and TRBJ2-3, the CDR3 gives the full variable domain: EPEVTQTPSHQVTQMGQEVILRCVPISNHLYFYWYRQILGQKVEFLVSFYNNEISEKSEIFDDQFSVERPDGSNFTLKIRSTKLEDSAMYFCASSESRGGADTQYFGPGTRLTVL.

This chain connects TRBV27 to TRBJ2-5; D is possibly TRBD1 (5 bases). The V gene's germline CDR1 is MNHEY and CDR2 SMNVEV (reference sequence). The CDR3 loop spans 13 amino acids. Trimming removed 6 bases at V and 3 bases at J, with 11 bases between. CDR3 DNA sequence: TGTGCCAGCAGCAATCAGGGCAAAGAGACCCAGTACTTC. It specifies CASSNQGKETQYF.

The rearrangement links TRBV19 to TRBJ1-5; D perhaps matches TRBD1 (5 bases). From germline, CDR1 is LNHDA and CDR2 SQIVND (reference sequence). The CDR3 length is 16 residues. The germline V and J ends were trimmed by 5 bases and 3 bases, with 17 bases remaining between them. CDR3 DNA sequence: TGTGCCAGTAGTGGGCTCGGGGGAGGCCTCAATCAGCCCCAGCATTTT. Residues: CASSGLGGGLNQPQHF.

The chain couples TRBV27 to TRBJ2-3; TRBD2 might be the D (5 bases). V was clipped by 3 bases and J by 4 bases, with 8 bases between them. The CDR3 has 13 amino acids. Germline CDR1 reads MNHEY; CDR2 reads SMNVEV (reference sequence). The CDR3 DNA sequence: TGTGCCAGCAGTTTTGGGCGGGCAGATACGCAGTATTTT. Residues: CASSFGRADTQYF.

The rearrangement uses TRBV2 and TRBJ2-5, with 8 bases fitting TRBD1. This CDR3 comprises 16 residues. Per the germline V gene, CDR1 is SNHLY and CDR2 is FYNNEI. Unmatched junction bases numbered 12, after V lost 4 bases and J lost 5 bases. The CDR3 DNA reads TGTGCCAGCAGTGGCCAATCAGGGGGCTTGGGGGAGACCCAGTACTTC. This sequence encodes CASSGQSGGLGETQYF.

This chain uses TRBV5-1 with TRBJ1-2; 7 bases are shared with TRBD1. The CDR3 extends over 14 amino acids. CDR1 and CDR2 (germline): SGHRS, YFSETQ. J was trimmed by 6 bases and V by 1 base; bases with no gene match: 6. CDR3 region: CASSLRDSPHGYTF. CDR3 nucleotides: TGCGCCAGCAGCTTGCGGGACAGCCCCCATGGCTACACCTTC.

V usage is TRBV19 and J usage is TRBJ2-5, with 9 bases matching TRBD2. This CDR3 contains 20 residues. After removal of 5 bases from V and 1 base from J, the junction contained 20 bases not matched to a gene. The germline gives CDR1 LNHDA, CDR2 SQIVND (reference sequence). The CDR3 nucleotides read TGTGCCAGTAGTTCCTATTGGGGGGAGACGGCTAGCGGGACCCAAGAGACCCAGTACTTC. Its translation: CASSSYWGETASGTQETQYF.

A remark on this clone: A junction boundary mismatches the germline segment, possibly from a read error. Other DNA variants within this sample encode the same CDR3. The J gene is TRBJ1-4, the V gene TRBV27; D unclear. The CDR3 loop spans 15 amino acids. CDR1 is MNHEY, CDR2 SMNVEV, per germline (reference sequence). The CDR3 nucleotides are TGTGCCAGCAGTTTATTGGCGACACCGCTTGAAAAACTGTTCTTT. Translated: CASSLLATPLEKLFF.